What follows are 14 T cell receptor beta chains derived from one specimen sequenced in a study of neurological immune-mediated disorders. TCRdb re-derived calls from the 5' RACE reads in MiXCR, one entry per CDR3 protein. The sample lists about 31,000 distinct CDR3 sequences; roughly 15% were seen once. Regarding time point: technical triplicate 2. The sample comprised CD4+ T cells from blood. The receptor set was obtained from a female donor with HTLV-1-associated myelopathy (HAM/TSP).

This clonotype occurred many times. The chain uses TRBV20-1 and TRBJ2-3, with 7 bases that match TRBD1. Looked up from germline, CDR1 is DFQATT and CDR2 is SNEGSKA (reference sequence). With V trimmed by 6 bases and J by 0 bases, 9 bases remained unmatched. The CDR3 sequence is 15 residues long. CDR3 sequence (DNA): TGCAGTGCGGAGGTACCGGGACAGAGCACAGATACGCAGTATTTT. This codes for CSAEVPGQSTDTQYF.

This clonotype was seen many times. The V and J genes are TRBV12-3 or TRBV12-4 and TRBJ2-5, with 16 bases matching TRBD2. The CDR3 extends over 18 amino acids. V shed 6 bases and J 2 bases; nucleotides not matched to a gene: 9. The CDR3 DNA reads as TGTGCCAGCAGGAAACCGGGACTAGCGGGGGGGCCTCAAGAGACCCAGTACTTC. Its protein is CASRKPGLAGGPQETQYF.

This clonotype was seen at least ten times. The CDR3 sequence is CSVQVTDTQYF. The CDR3 nucleotides read TGCAGTGTTCAGGTCACAGATACGCAGTATTTT. The rearrangement links TRBV20-1 to TRBJ2-3; D unclear. V lost 7 bases, J lost 2 bases, and 7 bases lay in between. The CDR3 sequence is 11 residues long. Looked up from germline, CDR1 is DFQATT and CDR2 is SNEGSKA (reference sequence).

This clonotype has a count of ten or more. The CDR3 reads CSAPPQQANLEKLFF. Written as DNA, the CDR3 is TGCAGTGCTCCCCCCCAACAGGCCAACCTTGAAAAACTGTTTTTT. The chain recombines TRBV20-1 with TRBJ1-4; D possibly corresponds to TRBD1 (5 bases). Germline loops: CDR1 DFQATT, CDR2 SNEGSKA (reference sequence). Trimming removed 5 bases from V and 7 bases from J, with 20 bases in between. CDR3 length equals 15 residues.

This clonotype has only one observation. The limits of the CDR3 on the DNA are not certain, so only TCRdb's listed CDR3 is given. This sequence joins TRBV9 and TRBJ2-1; the table's D call, TRBD1, was not checked against the DNA. The CDR3 has 21 residues if both end residues are counted. Germline V gene data show CDR1 as SGDLS and CDR2 as YYNGEE. The chain's CDR3 is CASSFYICSASREQGGDEQFF.

This clonotype was seen many times. The chain is built from TRBV6-1 and TRBJ1-1; the D gene is possibly TRBD1 (5 bases). Between the trimmed V and J ends, which lost 8 bases and 1 base, there was a span of 11 bases. The CDR3 consists of 13 residues. Germline V gene lookup returns CDR1 MNHNS and CDR2 SASEGT. CDR3: CASDRGQNTEAFF. The CDR3 bases are TGTGCCAGCGACAGAGGGCAGAACACTGAAGCTTTCTTT.

The chain has TRBV4-1 and TRBJ2-1; the D is unclear. This CDR3 is built from 16 residues. Germline-derived CDR1 and CDR2 are MGHRA and YSYEKL. The germline V and J ends were trimmed by 3 bases and 6 bases, with 18 bases remaining between them. The CDR3 bases are TGCGCCAGCAGCCAGCCCCCCCCCGACCCCACCAATGAGCAGTTCTTC. Its translation: CASSQPPPDPTNEQFF.

This clonotype was observed many times. The J gene is TRBJ1-6, the V gene TRBV12-3 or TRBV12-4; D is uncertain. V was cut by 5 bases and J by 0 bases, with 5 bases left in between. The CDR3 is 14 amino acids. CDR3 in amino acids: CASSQSSYNSPLHF. The CDR3 DNA reads TGTGCCAGCAGTCAGAGCTCCTATAATTCACCCCTCCACTTT.

This clonotype appeared many times. The chain is built from TRBV7-2 and TRBJ2-3; 10 nucleotides line up with TRBD2. Germline V CDR1 and CDR2: SGHTA, FQGNSA. With 3 bases clipped from V and 1 base from J, the junction kept 4 bases outside the gene matches. The CDR3 runs 16 residues. CDR3 sequence reads: CASSLGLAGGTDTQYF. The CDR3 coding sequence is TGTGCCAGCAGCTTGGGGCTAGCGGGGGGCACAGATACGCAGTATTTT.

This clonotype was found many times. This sequence joins TRBV7-9 and TRBJ2-7; TRBD1 agrees at 10 bases. This CDR3 region has 14 residues. The V segment lost 1 base and the J segment 4 bases; nucleotides outside the gene matches: 1. Germline V gene data show CDR1 as SEHNR and CDR2 as FQNEAQ (reference sequence). The CDR3 nucleotides are TGTGCCAGCAGCTTAGTGGGACAGGGGTACGAGCAGTACTTC. The encoded protein is CASSLVGQGYEQYF.

This clonotype has a count of ten or more. The chain combines TRBV9 with TRBJ2-1; TRBD1 matches at 8 bases. V shed 0 bases and J 2 bases; nucleotides not matched to a gene: 4. CDR1 is SGDLS, CDR2 YYNGEE, per germline. The length of the CDR3 is 16 residues. The CDR3 DNA reads TGTGCCAGCAGCGTAGAAGGACAGGGACCCTACAATGAGCAGTTCTTC. It is translated as CASSVEGQGPYNEQFF. Full variable domain (missing parts from reference TRBV9 and TRBJ2-1): DSGVTQTPKHLITATGQRVTLRCSPRSGDLSVYWYQQSLDQGLQFLIQYYNGEERAKGNILERFSAQQFPDLHSELNLSSLELGDSALYFCASSVEGQGPYNEQFFGPGTRLTVL.

This clonotype occurred many times. The chain employs TRBV5-1 and TRBJ1-6; 7 bases match TRBD1. The germline CDR1 and CDR2 sequences are SGHRS and YFSETQ. The J segment lost 11 bases and the V segment lost 3 bases, leaving 5 bases of the junction unmatched. This CDR3 is 13 amino acids long. The CDR3 DNA follows: TGCGCCAGCAGCTACACAGGGGATACACCCCTCCACTTT. Its protein is CASSYTGDTPLHF.

A word on this clonotype: The DNA is omitted, as the CDR3 cannot be located on it reliably, and the CDR3 follows TCRdb's listing. The chain couples TRBV7-2 to TRBJ2-5; TRBD1, as called in the table, went unchecked against the DNA. Germline V gene sequence: CDR1 SGHTA, CDR2 FQGNSA. Ends included, the CDR3 has 17 residues. The CDR3: CASSFYICSVGAETQYF.

This clonotype was observed many times. The chain recombines TRBV7-8 with TRBJ2-1, with D perhaps matching TRBD1 (5 bases). The germline gives CDR1 SGHVS, CDR2 FQNEAQ. V lost 5 bases and J 6 bases, leaving 20 bases between the germline ends. This CDR3 contains 16 residues. The DNA of the CDR3 is TGTGCCAGCAGCCTAAACAGGTTTTCCACTGTCAATGAGCAGTTCTTC. Translating it yields CASSLNRFSTVNEQFF.